This T cell receptor beta chain was sequenced for a study of T cell responses to AZD1222 COVID-19 vaccine. Regarding the study as a whole: Per reports, nearly half of all spike-specific TCRs target regions that are unmutated in variants. Spike-specific TCR breadth and depth rose after two AZD1222 doses. Recipients of AZD1222 seropositive at baseline numbered only 6 or 7.

For this clone: The antigen is undetermined.

This CDR3 contains 16 residues. Germline CDR1 and CDR2: SNHLY and FYNNEI. Losses at the gene ends were 0 bases for V and 6 bases for J; bases not matched to a gene: 9. Using immunoSEQ multiplex PCR, the repertoire was profiled, and TCRdb retains in-frame clones only, with some absent. Found here are under 200,000 clones, 90% to 95% of them singletons; the top ten hold roughly 8.4%. The TCR originated in an adult in good health. The chain employs TRBV2 and TRBJ2-7; 9 nucleotides line up with TRBD2. Sample: peripheral blood, taken on day 0 of AZD1222 vaccination. The CDR3 DNA reads TGTGCCAGCAGTGAAGCGGGACTAGCCACCCTCTTCGAGCAGTACTTC. It encodes CASSEAGLATLFEQYF.